What follows are 32 T cell receptor beta chains derived from one specimen sequenced in a study of T cell repertoires in cytomegalovirus infection (dated by TCRdb to the late 2010s). The sequencer was an Illumina HiSeq 1500. The public reads were quality trimmed at Q25 with fastp and then assembled into clones with MiXCR by TCRdb, keeping productive beta chains. Under each unique CDR3 protein, matching rows form one entry showing the most common genes and DNA. For this sample the table gives some 300,000 distinct CDR3 sequences, of which roughly an eighth were detected only once. The ten most abundant clones make up 8.5% to 10% of the sample. The sequenced sample consisted of PBMCs. The receptors originated from a human donor in good health (CMV status not recorded). Some clones in this sample may be carry-over from other donors' samples.

At least ten counts were recorded for this clonotype. V and J are TRBV7-2 and TRBJ2-1, with 10 bases lining up with TRBD2. Looked up from germline, CDR1 is SGHTA and CDR2 is FQGNSA. Trimming at V came to 4 bases and at J to 9 bases, leaving 6 bases not matched to a gene. The CDR3 loop spans 14 amino acids. This CDR3 is CASSSAGLAIEQFF. CDR3 bases: TGTGCCAGCAGCTCGGCGGGACTAGCGATTGAGCAGTTCTTC.

In this sample, this clonotype turned up many times. The V gene is TRBV7-9, the J gene TRBJ2-7; no definite D call. The CDR3 is 15 residues long. Trimming shortened V by 5 bases and J by 3 bases, and 17 bases separated the two germline ends. Germline V CDR1 and CDR2: SEHNR, FQNEAQ (reference sequence). As DNA, the CDR3 is TGTGCCAGCAGCCCCAACCGGCACAGTAACTACGAGCAGTACTTC. This sequence encodes CASSPNRHSNYEQYF.

This clonotype has at least ten counts. The V and J genes are TRBV10-3 and TRBJ2-2; D remains ambiguous. V gave up 0 bases and J gave up 0 bases, with 11 bases separating them. Germline V lookup: CDR1 ENHRY, CDR2 SYGVKD. The CDR3 extends over 17 amino acids. The CDR3 is CAISESLSNANTGELFF. The CDR3 DNA is TGTGCCATCAGTGAGTCGCTGAGTAACGCGAACACCGGGGAGCTGTTTTTT.

The chain employs TRBV12-3 or TRBV12-4 and TRBJ1-2, with D possibly being TRBD1 (6 bases). The CDR3 has 13 amino acids. V was pared by 7 bases and J by 6 bases, with 15 bases between. The CDR3 sequence: CASTQGRGDGYTF. DNA for the CDR3: TGTGCCAGCACCCAGGGCAGGGGAGATGGCTACACCTTC.

This clonotype has ten or more counts. The chain recombines TRBV29-1 with TRBJ2-1; TRBD2 is a possible D gene (6 bases). The length of the CDR3 is 14 residues. Looked up from germline, CDR1 is SQVTM and CDR2 is ANQGSEA. V was clipped by 8 bases and J by 0 bases, with 14 bases between them. DNA for the CDR3: TGCAGCACTCCGGAGGGGAGCTCCTACAATGAGCAGTTCTTC. Its protein is CSTPEGSSYNEQFF.

Ten or more counts support this clonotype. The V and J genes are TRBV11-2 and TRBJ1-1; D call uncertain. This CDR3 has 13 amino acids. CDR1 and CDR2 (germline): SGHAT, FQNNGV. Trimming removed 2 bases at V and 3 bases at J, with 7 bases between. CDR3 nucleotides: TGTGCCAGCAGCTTACGTCCAGACACTGAAGCTTTCTTT. Residues: CASSLRPDTEAFF.

V usage is TRBV6-2 or TRBV6-3 and J usage is TRBJ2-3; 8 nucleotides match TRBD2. The germline V gene has CDR1 MNHEY and CDR2 SVGEGT. The trim removed 0 bases at V and 4 bases at J, leaving 3 bases unmatched. This CDR3 has 15 residues. The CDR3: CASSYSRREADTQYF. In DNA, the CDR3 is TGTGCCAGCAGTTACTCGAGGCGGGAGGCAGATACGCAGTATTTT.

The V call is TRBV20-1, the J call TRBJ2-1; 8 nucleotides align to TRBD2. This CDR3 has 14 residues. Germline lookup yields CDR1 DFQATT and CDR2 SNEGSKA (reference sequence). Germline trimming cut 1 base from V and 7 bases from J; bases unmatched to any gene: 6. The CDR3 DNA is TGCAGTGCTAGAGCCCTTAGCGGGGCTAATGAGCAGTTCTTC. Its protein product is CSARALSGANEQFF.

V and J are TRBV7-9 and TRBJ2-1; 11 nucleotides line up with TRBD2. J was trimmed by 8 bases and V by 3 bases; bases with no gene match: 6. The CDR3 runs to 15 residues. CDR1 SEHNR and CDR2 FQNEAQ come from the germline V gene (reference sequence). The DNA for the CDR3 is TGTGCCAGCAGCTTTACTAGCGGGAGAGGTGATGAGCAGTTCTTC. It encodes CASSFTSGRGDEQFF.

The rearrangement joins TRBV27 to TRBJ2-3; TRBD1 matches 11 bases. Germline CDR1 and CDR2: MNHEY and SMNVEV (reference sequence). After removal of 6 bases from V and 6 bases from J, the junction contained 8 bases not matched to a gene. CDR3 length: 15 amino acids. The CDR3 DNA sequence: TGTGCCAGCAGGCTGCGGGACAGGGGGACCGATACGCAGTATTTT. Translation gives CASRLRDRGTDTQYF.

V and J are TRBV7-9 and TRBJ2-3, with D unclear. The CDR3 has 13 residues. Per the germline V gene, CDR1 is SEHNR and CDR2 is FQNEAQ (reference sequence). The germline V and J ends were trimmed by 10 bases and 6 bases, with 17 bases remaining between them. The CDR3 loop is CATQRRLGDTQYF. CDR3 DNA sequence: TGTGCCACCCAACGACGCCTAGGGGATACGCAGTATTTT.

The chain employs TRBV7-1 and TRBJ2-3, with 8 bases that match TRBD2. TRBV7-1 is placed among ORFs of uncertain function. The CDR3 runs 17 residues. V shed 5 bases, J shed 4 bases, and the junction held 14 bases outside the gene matches. For the CDR3, the DNA is TGTGCCAGCAGCCTGCCCTTGAAAGCGGGAGACTCAGATACGCAGTATTTT. The encoded protein is CASSLPLKAGDSDTQYF.

This chain uses TRBV2 with TRBJ1-4; no firm D call. V was shortened by 8 bases and J by 0 bases, with 7 bases between the two germline ends. Per germline, CDR1 SNHLY and CDR2 FYNNEI. This CDR3 contains 13 residues. CDR3 in amino acids: CASSVATNEKLFF. In DNA, the CDR3 is TGTGCCAGCTCAGTCGCAACTAATGAAAAACTGTTTTTT.

This clonotype came up many times. The chain links TRBV6-1 to TRBJ2-6; the D gene is possibly TRBD2 (5 bases). Trimming stripped 8 bases from V and 2 bases from J, with 10 bases between. CDR3 size: 14 residues. Germline lookup yields CDR1 MNHNS and CDR2 SASEGT. DNA of the CDR3: TGTGCCAGCTCCTGGCGGGCTGGGGCCAACGTCCTGACTTTC. Protein product: CASSWRAGANVLTF.

This clonotype has more than one count but fewer than ten. This sequence joins TRBV6-4 and TRBJ1-4; D gene ambiguous. The CDR3 is made up of 17 amino acids. Trimming shortened V by 0 bases and J by 0 bases, and 11 bases separated the two germline ends. Germline loops: CDR1 MRHNA, CDR2 SNTAGT. In nucleotides, the CDR3 is TGTGCCAGCAGTGACTCAGGTCCGGTTGCAACTAATGAAAAACTGTTTTTT. Its protein product is CASSDSGPVATNEKLFF.

Of note for this clonotype: A much larger clone is a single base away; this may be a read error. This chain joins TRBV6-2 or TRBV6-3 and TRBJ2-1, with 9 bases lining up with TRBD2. Germline V gives CDR1 MNHEY, CDR2 SVGEGT. This CDR3 has 14 residues. In DNA form, the CDR3 reads TGTGCCAGCAGTTACGGGACTAGCTCGGATGAGCATTTCTTC. This gives the protein CASSYGTSSDEHFF.

V and J are TRBV5-6 and TRBJ1-5; D unclear. CDR1 and CDR2 from the germline V gene are SGHDT and YYEEEE. This CDR3 comprises 18 residues. V lost 1 base, J lost 0 bases, and 17 bases lay in between. Here the CDR3 reads CASSLRLTGVYSNQPQHF. The CDR3, as DNA: TGTGCCAGCAGCTTGAGGCTAACGGGAGTATATAGCAATCAGCCCCAGCATTTT.

At least ten counts were recorded for this clonotype. The V call is TRBV20-1, the J call TRBJ2-4; weak D call: TRBD2 (7 bases). Germline V gene sequence: CDR1 DFQATT, CDR2 SNEGSKA (reference sequence). CDR3 length: 14 amino acids. Trimming cost V 4 bases and J 8 bases, with 18 bases left between them. The chain's CDR3 is CSAKKGGAGDIQYF. CDR3 nucleotide sequence: TGCAGTGCTAAAAAGGGGGGGGCCGGGGACATTCAGTACTTC.

This clonotype was recorded a few times. V is TRBV4-1 and J is TRBJ1-5; D gene ambiguous. V gave up 1 base and J gave up 3 bases, with 13 bases separating them. The CDR3 extends over 16 amino acids. Germline V gives CDR1 MGHRA, CDR2 YSYEKL. This CDR3 reads CASSQVEQLYNQPQHF. CDR3 in DNA: TGCGCCAGCAGCCAAGTTGAACAGTTATACAATCAGCCCCAGCATTTT.

This clonotype was seen ten or more times. The chain carries TRBV7-2 and TRBJ2-6; 9 nucleotides align to TRBD2. V lost 2 bases to trimming and J lost 1 base; unmatched junction nucleotides: 6. The CDR3 is made up of 18 amino acids. Germline V gene lookup returns CDR1 SGHTA and CDR2 FQGNSA. The chain's CDR3 is CASSLSAGGFSGANVLTF. Written as DNA, the CDR3 is TGTGCCAGCAGCTTATCGGCGGGAGGGTTTTCTGGGGCCAACGTCCTGACTTTC.

There are many counts of this clonotype. The chain links TRBV6-2 or TRBV6-3 to TRBJ2-1, with unresolved D. V was trimmed by 5 bases and J by 6 bases, leaving 17 bases between them. This CDR3 region has 15 residues. CDR1 and CDR2 (germline): MNHEY, SVGEGT. CDR3 sequence reads: CASSPGHPSVNEQFF. The CDR3 DNA reads TGTGCCAGCAGTCCGGGTCACCCCTCCGTCAATGAGCAGTTCTTC.

In this sample, this clonotype turned up many times. V is TRBV7-8 and J is TRBJ1-2, with TRBD1 matching 8 bases. This CDR3 region has 14 residues. Trimming took 5 bases from V and 8 from J; bases not matched to a gene: 10. The germline gives CDR1 SGHVS, CDR2 FQNEAQ. CDR3 protein: CASSPNAGTGGYTF. The CDR3, as DNA: TGTGCCAGCAGCCCCAACGCCGGGACAGGCGGCTACACCTTC.

This clonotype was counted only a few times. The CDR3 spells CASSEALLQGTETQYF. CDR3 sequence (DNA): TGTGCCAGCAGCGAGGCCCTTTTACAGGGGACAGAGACCCAGTACTTC. The rearrangement uses TRBV9 and TRBJ2-5; TRBD1 agrees at 7 bases. The CDR3 loop spans 16 amino acids. The junction had 12 bases not matched to a gene; V was cut back by 3 bases and J by 4 bases. Germline loops: CDR1 SGDLS, CDR2 YYNGEE. The full variable domain, its missing parts supplied by reference TRBV9 and TRBJ2-5, is DSGVTQTPKHLITATGQRVTLRCSPRSGDLSVYWYQQSLDQGLQFLIQYYNGEERAKGNILERFSAQQFPDLHSELNLSSLELGDSALYFCASSEALLQGTETQYFGPGTRLLVL.

This clonotype appeared a few times. This rearrangement joins TRBV27 to TRBJ1-3, with D tentatively TRBD1 (5 bases). V was trimmed by 7 bases and J by 4 bases, leaving 17 bases between them. The CDR3 loop spans 15 amino acids. Germline V gene sequence: CDR1 MNHEY, CDR2 SMNVEV (reference sequence). The CDR3 protein is CASKAGTGLGNTIYF. The CDR3, as DNA: TGTGCCAGCAAGGCCGGGACCGGCTTAGGAAACACCATATATTTT.

This clonotype has just a few counts. The chain carries TRBV5-4 and TRBJ2-2; 10 bases match TRBD2. Germline loops: CDR1 SGHNT, CDR2 YYREEE (reference sequence). V shed 3 bases, J shed 1 base, and the junction held 3 bases outside the gene matches. The CDR3 consists of 16 residues. The CDR3 is CASSSASGRNTGELFF. CDR3 DNA sequence: TGTGCCAGCAGCTCTGCTAGCGGGAGGAACACCGGGGAGCTGTTTTTT.

This clonotype was seen ten or more times. The chain couples TRBV7-2 to TRBJ1-1; D is uncertain. V dropped 1 base and J dropped 0 bases, with 9 bases sitting between them. The CDR3 spans 15 residues. Germline loops: CDR1 SGHTA, CDR2 FQGNSA. CDR3 nucleotides: TGTGCCAGCAGCTTAGAGACGGGCTTGAACACTGAAGCTTTCTTT. Residues: CASSLETGLNTEAFF.

This clonotype showed up many times. This chain connects TRBV5-7 to TRBJ1-6; D gene uncertain. TRBV5-7 has ORF status, its function being uncertain. This CDR3 contains 14 residues. With 10 bases removed from V and 0 bases from J, the gap between germline ends came to 11 bases. The CDR3 loop is CAGEIDSYNSPLHF. The CDR3 DNA reads TGTGCCGGCGAGATAGACTCCTATAATTCACCCCTCCACTTT.

This chain links TRBV10-3 with TRBJ2-2; TRBD2 matches at 10 bases. J gave up 7 bases and V 6 bases, and 5 bases lay outside the gene matches. Germline V CDR1 and CDR2: ENHRY, SYGVKD. The CDR3 totals 14 residues. This CDR3 is CAIRASGGNGELFF. DNA for the CDR3: TGTGCCATCAGGGCTAGCGGGGGTAACGGGGAGCTGTTTTTT.

This clonotype was counted ten times or more. The V and J genes are TRBV7-2 and TRBJ1-1; no reliable D call. Trimming stripped 5 bases from V and 4 bases from J, with 8 bases between. The germline CDR1 and CDR2 sequences are SGHTA and FQGNSA. The CDR3 is 12 amino acids. The chain's CDR3 is CASSRLGTEAFF. CDR3 nucleotide sequence: TGTGCCAGCAGCCGCCTGGGCACTGAAGCTTTCTTT.

The chain employs TRBV5-6 and TRBJ1-1; D unresolved. V was clipped by 0 bases and J by 2 bases, with 14 bases between them. There are 16 residues in the CDR3. The V gene's germline CDR1 is SGHDT and CDR2 YYEEEE. The CDR3 spells CASSLGFGDFNTEAFF. The CDR3 DNA is TGTGCCAGCAGCTTGGGGTTCGGAGATTTTAACACTGAAGCTTTCTTT.

In its sample, this clonotype was seen a few times. This sequence joins TRBV5-3 and TRBJ1-5; the D is unclear. TRBV5-3 is placed among ORFs of uncertain function. CDR3 length equals 14 residues. Between the trimmed V and J ends, which lost 0 bases and 7 bases, there was a span of 11 bases. The CDR3 nucleotides are TGTGCCAGAAGCTTGGACTTCACGGGGCAGCCCCAGCATTTT. It is translated as CARSLDFTGQPQHF.

This clonotype was seen at least ten times. The J gene is TRBJ2-3, the V gene TRBV29-1; 7 bases fit TRBD2. The germline V gene encodes CDR1 SQVTM and CDR2 ANQGSEA. The junction had 10 bases not matched to a gene; V was cut back by 6 bases and J by 4 bases. The CDR3 totals 14 residues. CDR3 in amino acids: CSVSLRERADTQYF. Here the CDR3 DNA reads TGCAGCGTATCCCTGCGGGAGAGGGCAGATACGCAGTATTTT.